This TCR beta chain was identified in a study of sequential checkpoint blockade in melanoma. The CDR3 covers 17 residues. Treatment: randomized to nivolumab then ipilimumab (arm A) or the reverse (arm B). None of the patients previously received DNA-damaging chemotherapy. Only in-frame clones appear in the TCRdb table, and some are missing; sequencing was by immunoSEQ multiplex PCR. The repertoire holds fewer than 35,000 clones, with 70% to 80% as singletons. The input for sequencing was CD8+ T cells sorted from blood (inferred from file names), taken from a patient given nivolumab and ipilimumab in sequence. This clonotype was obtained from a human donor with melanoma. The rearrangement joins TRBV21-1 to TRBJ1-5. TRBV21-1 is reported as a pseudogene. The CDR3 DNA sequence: TGTGCCAGCAGCGTAGTCCTAGCTACTTGGCATCATCAGCCCCAGCATTTT. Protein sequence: CASSVVLATWHHQPQHF.